Listed below are T cell receptor beta chains from one sample, sequenced in a study of T-cell memory formation after mild COVID-19. MiXCR, applied by TCRdb to the 5' RACE reads, yields one record per CDR3 protein. There are fewer than 400,000 distinct CDR3 sequences in the sample; about 17% occur only once, and roughly 21% lies in the top ten. Material for sequencing was PBMCs or a T cell subset sorted from them (not recorded which). The receptors shown here come from a man younger than 35 who had mild COVID-19 (a few samples of this study predate the infection). Cell type and time point are not known. Both conserved end residues are part of each CDR3. D genes are given only for firm matches. Size is stated for part of the rows, as once, few or many counts, or as a class when the clone is expanded.

CDR3 protein	CDR3 DNA	D gene	clone size	V gene	J gene
CASNRARNTGELFF	TGTGCCAGCAACAGGGCCCGAAACACCGGGGAGCTGTTTTTT	-	many	TRBV7-9	TRBJ2-2
CASSQDRGGGPGEKLFF	TGCGCCAGCAGCCAAGATAGGGGGGGGGGCCCTGGAGAAAAACTGTTTTTT	-	-	TRBV4-3	TRBJ1-4
CASSSSLQQGTVSPLHF	TGTGCCAGCAGCTCTAGCCTCCAACAGGGAACGGTCTCACCCCTCCACTTT	-	-	TRBV6-5	TRBJ1-6
CASSPGWGGYEQYF	TGTGCCAGCAGCCCCGGTTGGGGAGGTTACGAGCAGTACTTC	-	few	TRBV7-8	TRBJ2-7
CATSRAVGGKETQYF	TGTGCCACCAGCAGGGCGGTAGGGGGCAAAGAGACCCAGTACTTC	TRBD1	-	TRBV15	TRBJ2-5
CASRMDAGDTQYF	TGCGCCAGCCGAATGGATGCGGGAGATACGCAGTATTTT	-	few	TRBV5-1	TRBJ2-3
CASSGTTQDKDTQYF	TGTGCCAGCAGTGGGACTACTCAAGACAAAGATACGCAGTATTTT	TRBD2	-	TRBV27	TRBJ2-3
CASSFFGQDLASGNTIYF	TGTGCCAGCAGCTTCTTCGGACAGGATCTCGCCTCTGGAAACACCATATATTTT	TRBD1	-	TRBV5-5	TRBJ1-3
CATSVPGGETQYF	TGTGCCACCAGTGTTCCGGGAGGGGAGACCCAGTACTTC	TRBD2	-	TRBV24-1	TRBJ2-5
CASSLAVHSTDTQYF	TGTGCCAGCAGTTTAGCGGTACATAGCACAGATACGCAGTATTTT	-	many	TRBV12-3/TRBV12-4	TRBJ2-3
CASSQDPTGSYEQYF	TGTGCCAGCAGCCAAGATCCGACAGGGTCCTACGAGCAGTACTTC	TRBD1	few	TRBV4-2	TRBJ2-7
CATRTPGGTGELFF	TGTGCCACCAGAACCCCCGGTGGCACCGGGGAGCTGTTTTTT	-	-	TRBV15	TRBJ2-2
CASSPGQADNSPLHF	TGTGCCAGCTCACCGGGGCAGGCTGATAATTCACCCCTCCACTTT	-	-	TRBV18	TRBJ1-6
CSALKVRDSGANVLTF	TGCAGTGCTCTAAAGGTTCGGGACTCTGGGGCCAACGTCCTGACTTTC	-	few	TRBV20-1	TRBJ2-6
CASSFPGRKETQYF	TGTGCCAGCAGCTTCCCCGGGCGTAAAGAGACCCAGTACTTC	-	-	TRBV7-2	TRBJ2-5
CASSVAGGRDTQYF	TGCGCCAGCAGTGTAGCGGGAGGGAGAGATACGCAGTATTTT	TRBD2	-	TRBV10-2	TRBJ2-3
CASAGTGDYEQYF	TGTGCCAGCGCCGGGACAGGAGACTACGAGCAGTACTTC	TRBD1	-	TRBV6-2/TRBV6-3	TRBJ2-7
CASSYAVTSTEAFF	TGTGCCAGCAGTTACGCGGTTACGAGCACTGAAGCTTTCTTT	-	few	TRBV6-5	TRBJ1-1
CSARTGWAINYGYTF	TGCAGTGCGAGGACAGGGTGGGCGATTAACTATGGCTACACCTTC	TRBD1	few	TRBV20-1	TRBJ1-2
CSARVPFQGSDEKLFF	TGCAGTGCTAGAGTCCCATTTCAGGGGAGCGATGAAAAACTGTTTTTT	-	-	TRBV20-1	TRBJ1-4
CASSQKGTGSGSEQFF	TGCGCCAGCAGCCAAAAGGGGACAGGGTCGGGTAGTGAGCAGTTCTTC	TRBD1	-	TRBV4-1	TRBJ2-1
CSVVGTISYGYTF	TGCAGCGTGGTGGGGACTATTAGCTATGGCTACACCTTC	-	-	TRBV29-1	TRBJ1-2
CASSQDRAGGTDTQYF	TGTGCCAGCAGCCAAGATCGAGCGGGGGGCACAGATACGCAGTATTTT	TRBD2	medium-sized	TRBV4-2	TRBJ2-3
CASSRDRGQPQHF	TGTGCCAGCAGTCGGGACAGGGGGCAGCCCCAGCATTTT	TRBD1	-	TRBV12-3/TRBV12-4	TRBJ1-5